This T cell receptor beta chain was retrieved from a study of OX40 agonist ivuxolimab in advanced cancers. Overall study context: In this trial design, patients received ivuxolimab intravenously at 0.01 to 10 mg/kg every 2 weeks.

The assay was immunoSEQ multiplex PCR, and TCRdb's table has in-frame clones only and misses some. The sample gives 55,000 to 75,000 clones, about 79% of which show up once; 0.95% to 1.3% is in the top ten. Germline V lookup: CDR1 SGHTA, CDR2 FQGNSA. The germline V and J ends were trimmed by 4 bases and 4 bases, with 14 bases remaining between them. The CDR3 contains 15 residues. Source: CD4+ or CD8+ T cells sorted from blood, taken in a trial of the OX40 agonist ivuxolimab. This chain uses TRBV7-2 with TRBJ1-5; tentative D call: TRBD1 (6 bases). The sequence derives from an adult with an advanced solid tumor such as melanoma, head and neck, liver or kidney cancer. The CDR3, as DNA: TGTGCCAGCAGCTCCGGGACATCGCGGAATCAGCCCCAGCATTTT. Its protein product is CASSSGTSRNQPQHF.